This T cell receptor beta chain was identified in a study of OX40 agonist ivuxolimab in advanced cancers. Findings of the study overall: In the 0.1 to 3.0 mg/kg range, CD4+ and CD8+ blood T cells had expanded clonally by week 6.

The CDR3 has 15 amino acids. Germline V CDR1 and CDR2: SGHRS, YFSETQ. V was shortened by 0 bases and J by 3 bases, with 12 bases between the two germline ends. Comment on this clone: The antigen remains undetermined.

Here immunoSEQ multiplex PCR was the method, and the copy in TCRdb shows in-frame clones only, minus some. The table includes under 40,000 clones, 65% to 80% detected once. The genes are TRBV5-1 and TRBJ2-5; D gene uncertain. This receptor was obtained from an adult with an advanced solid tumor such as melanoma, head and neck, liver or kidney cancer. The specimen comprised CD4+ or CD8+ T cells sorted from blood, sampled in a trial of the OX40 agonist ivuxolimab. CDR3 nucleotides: TGCGCCAGCAGCTTGGCCGTGGGGAAAGAAGAGACCCAGTACTTC. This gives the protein CASSLAVGKEETQYF.